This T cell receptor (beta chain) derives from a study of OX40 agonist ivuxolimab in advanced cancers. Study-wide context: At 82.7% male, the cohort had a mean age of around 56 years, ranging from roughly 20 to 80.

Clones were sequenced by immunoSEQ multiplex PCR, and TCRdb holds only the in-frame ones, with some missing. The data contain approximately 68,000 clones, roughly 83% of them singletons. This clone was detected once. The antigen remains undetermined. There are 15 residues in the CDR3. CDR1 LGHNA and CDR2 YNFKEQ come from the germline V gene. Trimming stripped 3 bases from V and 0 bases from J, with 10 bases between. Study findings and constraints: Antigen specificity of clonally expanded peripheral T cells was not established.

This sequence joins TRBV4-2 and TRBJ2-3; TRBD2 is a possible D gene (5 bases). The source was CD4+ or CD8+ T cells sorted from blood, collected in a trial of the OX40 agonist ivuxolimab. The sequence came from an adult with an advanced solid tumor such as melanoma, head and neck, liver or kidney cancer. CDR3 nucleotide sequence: TGTGCCAGCAGCCAGACTACCTTAAGCACAGATACGCAGTATTTT. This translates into CASSQTTLSTDTQYF.